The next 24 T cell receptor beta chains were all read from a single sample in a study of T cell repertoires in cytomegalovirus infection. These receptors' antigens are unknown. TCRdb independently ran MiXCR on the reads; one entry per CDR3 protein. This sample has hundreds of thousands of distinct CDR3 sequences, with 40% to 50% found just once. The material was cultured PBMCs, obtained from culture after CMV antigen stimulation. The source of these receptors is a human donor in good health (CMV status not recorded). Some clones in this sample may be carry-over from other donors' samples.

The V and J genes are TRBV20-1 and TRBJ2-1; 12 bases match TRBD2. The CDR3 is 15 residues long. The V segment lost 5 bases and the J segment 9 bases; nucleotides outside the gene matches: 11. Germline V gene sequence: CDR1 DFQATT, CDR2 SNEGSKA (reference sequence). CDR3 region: CSASDLAGGPSEQFF. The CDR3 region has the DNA TGCAGTGCTTCGGATCTAGCGGGGGGGCCCAGTGAGCAGTTCTTC.

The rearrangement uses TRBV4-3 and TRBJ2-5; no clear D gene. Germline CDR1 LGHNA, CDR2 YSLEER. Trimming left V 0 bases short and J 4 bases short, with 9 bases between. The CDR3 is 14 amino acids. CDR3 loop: CASSQEESLETQYF. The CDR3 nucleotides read TGCGCCAGCAGCCAAGAAGAGTCTTTAGAGACCCAGTACTTC.

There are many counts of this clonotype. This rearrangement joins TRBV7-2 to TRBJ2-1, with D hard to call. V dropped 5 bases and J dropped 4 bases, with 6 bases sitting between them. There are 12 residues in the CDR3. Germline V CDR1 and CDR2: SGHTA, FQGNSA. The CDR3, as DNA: TGTGCCAGCAGCAACACGTACAATGAGCAGTTCTTC. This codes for CASSNTYNEQFF.

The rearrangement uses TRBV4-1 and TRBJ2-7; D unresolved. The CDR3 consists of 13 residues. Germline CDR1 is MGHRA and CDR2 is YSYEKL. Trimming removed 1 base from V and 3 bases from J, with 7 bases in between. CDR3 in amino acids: CASSQAKDYEQYF. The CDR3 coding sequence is TGCGCCAGCAGCCAAGCGAAGGACTACGAGCAGTACTTC.

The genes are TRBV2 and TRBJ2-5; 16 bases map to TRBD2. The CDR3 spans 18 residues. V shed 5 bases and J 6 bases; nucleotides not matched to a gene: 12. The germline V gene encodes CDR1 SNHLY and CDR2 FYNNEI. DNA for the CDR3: TGTGCCAGCAGTTCGGGACTAGCGGGGGGGGGCTACGTACAGACCCAGTACTTC. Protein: CASSSGLAGGGYVQTQYF.

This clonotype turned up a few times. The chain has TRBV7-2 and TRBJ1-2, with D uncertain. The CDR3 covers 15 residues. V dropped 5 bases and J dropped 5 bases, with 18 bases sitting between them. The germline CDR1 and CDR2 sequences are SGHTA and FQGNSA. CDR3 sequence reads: CASSRIPVNRYGYTF. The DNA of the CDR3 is TGTGCCAGCAGCCGTATACCCGTAAATCGGTATGGCTACACCTTC.

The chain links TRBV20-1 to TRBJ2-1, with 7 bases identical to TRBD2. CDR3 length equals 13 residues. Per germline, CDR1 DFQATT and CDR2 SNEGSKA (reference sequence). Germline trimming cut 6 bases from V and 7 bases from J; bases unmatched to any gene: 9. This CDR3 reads CSAGTDGGNEQFF. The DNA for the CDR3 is TGCAGTGCGGGGACTGACGGGGGGAATGAGCAGTTCTTC.

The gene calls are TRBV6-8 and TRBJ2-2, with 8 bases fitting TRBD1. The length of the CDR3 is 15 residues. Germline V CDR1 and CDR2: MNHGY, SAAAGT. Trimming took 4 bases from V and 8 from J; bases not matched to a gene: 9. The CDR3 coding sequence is TGTGCCAGCAGTTCGGGACAGGCCGACTTGGGGGAGCTGTTTTTT. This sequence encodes CASSSGQADLGELFF.

CDR3 DNA sequence: TGTGCCAGCAGTGAGGGTCCGAACTCCTACAATGAGCAGTTCTTC. Residues: CASSEGPNSYNEQFF. The J gene is TRBJ2-1, the V gene TRBV2; the D is unclear. This CDR3 spans 15 amino acids. Trimming took off 3 bases at V and 0 bases at J, with 9 bases between the two ends. The germline V gene has CDR1 SNHLY and CDR2 FYNNEI.

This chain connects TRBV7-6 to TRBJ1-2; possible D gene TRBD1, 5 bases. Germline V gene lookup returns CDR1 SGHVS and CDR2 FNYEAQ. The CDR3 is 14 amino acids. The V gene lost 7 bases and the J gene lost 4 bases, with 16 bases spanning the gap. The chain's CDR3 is CASNPKQEIYGYTF. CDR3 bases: TGTGCCAGCAACCCTAAACAGGAGATCTATGGCTACACCTTC.

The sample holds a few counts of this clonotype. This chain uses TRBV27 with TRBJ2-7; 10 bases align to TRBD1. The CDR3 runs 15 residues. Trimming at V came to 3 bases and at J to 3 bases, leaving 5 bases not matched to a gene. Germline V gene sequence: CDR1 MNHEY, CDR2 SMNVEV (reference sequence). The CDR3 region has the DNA TGTGCCAGCAGTTTTTCAGGGACAGGGGTCTACGAGCAGTACTTC. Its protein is CASSFSGTGVYEQYF.

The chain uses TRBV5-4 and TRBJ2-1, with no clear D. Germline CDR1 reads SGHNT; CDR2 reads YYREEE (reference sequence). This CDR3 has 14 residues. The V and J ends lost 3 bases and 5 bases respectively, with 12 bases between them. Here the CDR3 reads CASSSPGRNNEQFF. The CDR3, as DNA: TGTGCCAGCAGCTCCCCCGGACGCAACAATGAGCAGTTCTTC.

The chain's CDR3 is CASSYRDNYGYTF. The DNA for the CDR3 is TGTGCCAGCAGCTACAGAGATAACTATGGCTACACCTTC. The J gene is TRBJ1-2, the V gene TRBV12-3 or TRBV12-4; D is unresolved. This CDR3 is 13 amino acids long. V was cut by 6 bases and J by 1 base, with 9 bases left in between.

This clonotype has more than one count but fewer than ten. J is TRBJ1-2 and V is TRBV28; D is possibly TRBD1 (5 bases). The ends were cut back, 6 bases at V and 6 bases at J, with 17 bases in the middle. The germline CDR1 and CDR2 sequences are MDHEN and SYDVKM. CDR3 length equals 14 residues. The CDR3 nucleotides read TGTGCCAGCAGACCTCCGGGACTCTACCATGGCTACACCTTC. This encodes CASRPPGLYHGYTF.

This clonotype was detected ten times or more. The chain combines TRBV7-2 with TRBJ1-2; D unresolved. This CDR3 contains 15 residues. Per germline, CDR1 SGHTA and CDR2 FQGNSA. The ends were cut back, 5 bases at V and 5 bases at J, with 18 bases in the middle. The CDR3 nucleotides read TGTGCCAGCAGCCGTTTCCACTATGAGAGATATGGCTACACCTTC. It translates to CASSRFHYERYGYTF.

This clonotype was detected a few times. In nucleotides, the CDR3 is TGTGCCAGCAGCCCCGGGGGGCAGGGGGCTTCACCCCTCCACTTT. It specifies CASSPGGQGASPLHF. The chain couples TRBV7-2 to TRBJ1-6, with 8 positions matching TRBD1. There are 15 residues in the CDR3. From germline, CDR1 is SGHTA and CDR2 FQGNSA. V shed 5 bases and J 9 bases; nucleotides not matched to a gene: 9.

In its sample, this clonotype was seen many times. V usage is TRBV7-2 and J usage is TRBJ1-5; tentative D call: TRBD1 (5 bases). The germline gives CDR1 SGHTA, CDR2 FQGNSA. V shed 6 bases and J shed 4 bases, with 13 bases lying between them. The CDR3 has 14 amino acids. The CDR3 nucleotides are TGTGCCAGCAGTCCAGGGTGGGGGAATCAGCCCCAGCATTTT. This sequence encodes CASSPGWGNQPQHF.

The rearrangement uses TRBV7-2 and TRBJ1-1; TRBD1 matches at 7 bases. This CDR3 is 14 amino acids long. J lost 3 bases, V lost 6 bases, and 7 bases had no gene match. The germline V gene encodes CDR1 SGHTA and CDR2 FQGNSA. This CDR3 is CASRDLGQYTEAFF. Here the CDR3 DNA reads TGTGCCAGCAGGGACCTGGGACAGTACACTGAAGCTTTCTTT.

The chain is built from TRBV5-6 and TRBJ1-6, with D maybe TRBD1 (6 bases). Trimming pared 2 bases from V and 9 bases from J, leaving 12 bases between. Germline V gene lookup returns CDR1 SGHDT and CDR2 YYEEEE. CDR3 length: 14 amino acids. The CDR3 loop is CASSFLGQSSPLHF. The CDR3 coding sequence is TGTGCCAGCAGCTTTTTGGGACAAAGTTCACCCCTCCACTTT.

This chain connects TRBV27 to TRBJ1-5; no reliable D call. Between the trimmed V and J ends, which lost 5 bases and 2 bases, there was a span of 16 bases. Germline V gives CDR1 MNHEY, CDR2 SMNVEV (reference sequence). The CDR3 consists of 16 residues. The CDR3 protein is CASSPRWRAGNQPQHF. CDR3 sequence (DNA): TGTGCCAGCAGTCCTCGTTGGCGGGCAGGCAATCAGCCCCAGCATTTT.

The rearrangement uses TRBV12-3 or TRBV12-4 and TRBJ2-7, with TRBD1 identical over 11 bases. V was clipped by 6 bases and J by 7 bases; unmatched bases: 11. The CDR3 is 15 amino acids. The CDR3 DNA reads TGTGCCAGCAGCCGGAGGGGACAGGGGGTTGGGGAGCAGTACTTC. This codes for CASSRRGQGVGEQYF.

CDR3 protein: CAWSPWDSLNEQFF. Written as DNA, the CDR3 is TGTGCCTGGAGTCCATGGGACAGCCTCAATGAGCAGTTCTTC. The chain couples TRBV30 to TRBJ2-1; 7 nucleotides match TRBD1. The CDR3 consists of 14 residues. The V segment lost 2 bases and the J segment 6 bases; nucleotides outside the gene matches: 7. The V gene's germline CDR1 is GTSNPN and CDR2 SVGIG (reference sequence).

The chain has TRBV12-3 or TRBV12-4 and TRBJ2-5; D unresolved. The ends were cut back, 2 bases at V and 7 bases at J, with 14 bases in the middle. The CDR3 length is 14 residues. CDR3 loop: CASSLMSPVGTQYF. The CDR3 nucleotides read TGTGCCAGCAGTTTAATGTCCCCAGTAGGGACCCAGTACTTC.

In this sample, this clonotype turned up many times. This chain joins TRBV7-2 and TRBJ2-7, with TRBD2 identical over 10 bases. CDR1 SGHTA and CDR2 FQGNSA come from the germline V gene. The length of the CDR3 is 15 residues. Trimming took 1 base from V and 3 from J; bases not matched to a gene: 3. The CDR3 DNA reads TGTGCCAGCAGCTTAGTGGCTAGCGGGGGCTACGAGCAGTACTTC. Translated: CASSLVASGGYEQYF.